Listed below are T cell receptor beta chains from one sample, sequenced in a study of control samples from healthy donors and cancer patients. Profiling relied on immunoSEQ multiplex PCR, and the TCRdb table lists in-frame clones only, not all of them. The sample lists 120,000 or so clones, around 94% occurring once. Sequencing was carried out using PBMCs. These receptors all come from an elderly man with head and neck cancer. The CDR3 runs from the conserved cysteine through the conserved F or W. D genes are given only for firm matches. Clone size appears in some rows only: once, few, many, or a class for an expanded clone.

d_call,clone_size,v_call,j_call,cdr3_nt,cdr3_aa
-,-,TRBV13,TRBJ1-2,TGTGCCAGCAGCCCTAAGTGGGGATCTAACTATGGCTACACCTTC,CASSPKWGSNYGYTF
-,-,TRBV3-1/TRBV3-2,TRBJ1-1,TGTGCCAGCAGCCAAGCGTTGTCAGGAAACACTGAAGCTTTCTTT,CASSQALSGNTEAFF
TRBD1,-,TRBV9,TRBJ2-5,TGTGCCAGCAGCTCCGCCGCGGGACAGGGGGCTCGTGAGACCCAGTACTTC,CASSSAAGQGARETQYF
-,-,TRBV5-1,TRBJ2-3,TGCGCCAGCAGCCCCGTTGCGTTGCTTTCGGGCACAGATACGCAGTATTTT,CASSPVALLSGTDTQYF
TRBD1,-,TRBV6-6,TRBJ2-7,TGTGCCAGCAGAGGACTCGGGACAGACTACGAGCAGTACTTC,CASRGLGTDYEQYF
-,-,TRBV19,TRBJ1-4,TGTGCCAGTCGAGCAGACAGGACTAATGAAAAACTGTTTTTT,CASRADRTNEKLFF
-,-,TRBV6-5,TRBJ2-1,TGTGCCAGCGGCTACAGGGCTACCTACAATGAGCAGTTCTTC,CASGYRATYNEQFF
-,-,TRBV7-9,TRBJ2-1,TGTGCCAGCAGCTTATTTCCCCTAGTGGGGGCCCATGAGCAGTTCTTC,CASSLFPLVGAHEQFF
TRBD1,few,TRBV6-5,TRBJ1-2,TGTGCCAGCAGTTACGGGACAGAGTACTATGGCTACACCTTC,CASSYGTEYYGYTF
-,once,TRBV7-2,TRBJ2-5,TGTGCCAGCAGCTTTGGTCCGTACCAAGAGACCCAGTACTTC,CASSFGPYQETQYF
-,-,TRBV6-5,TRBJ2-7,TGTGCCAGCAGTTACTCAAGGGGTGGTGAGCAGTACTTC,CASSYSRGGEQYF
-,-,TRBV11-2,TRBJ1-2,TGTGCCAGCAGCTTAGCCGGGACTCGGTGGCATGGCTACACCTTC,CASSLAGTRWHGYTF
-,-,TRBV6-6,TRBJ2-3,TGTGCCAGCATTCGGGAAAGCACAGATACGCAGTATTTT,CASIRESTDTQYF
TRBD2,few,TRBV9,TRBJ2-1,TGTGCCAGCAGTAGCGGGGGCCATACCTACAATGAGCAGTTCTTC,CASSSGGHTYNEQFF
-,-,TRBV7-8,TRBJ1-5,TGTGCCAGCAGCCCCCGGACGGGGGGATATAGCAATCAGCCCCAGCATTTT,CASSPRTGGYSNQPQHF
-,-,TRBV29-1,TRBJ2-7,TGCAGCGTCCACAGTGTGGGGGAGCAGTACTTC,CSVHSVGEQYF
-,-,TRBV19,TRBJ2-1,TGTGCCAGTAGTATCCAAGGGGCCTACAATGAGCAGTTCTTC,CASSIQGAYNEQFF
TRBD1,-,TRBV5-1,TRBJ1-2,TGCGCCAGCAGCTCGATCTCCGGGACAGGGGCAGCTGGCTACACCTTC,CASSSISGTGAAGYTF
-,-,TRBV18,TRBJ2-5,TGTGCCAGCTCACCGCGGGAAGAGACCCAGTACTTC,CASSPREETQYF
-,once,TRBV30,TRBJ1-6,TGTGCCTGGAGGGGGCCGAATTCACCCCTCCACTTT,CAWRGPNSPLHF
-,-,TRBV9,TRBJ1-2,TGTGCCAGCAGCGTAGGGAGGGACTATGGCTACACCTTC,CASSVGRDYGYTF
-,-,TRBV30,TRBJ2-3,TGTGCCTGGAGTGGTGGACTATCGGCAGATACGCAGTATTTT,CAWSGGLSADTQYF
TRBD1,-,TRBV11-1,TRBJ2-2,TGTGCCAGCACCCTACGGACAGGAATAAACACCGGGGAGCTGTTTTTT,CASTLRTGINTGELFF
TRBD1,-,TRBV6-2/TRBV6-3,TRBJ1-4,TGTGCCAGCAGCAACCCGGGACAGCATAATGAAAAACTGTTTTTT,CASSNPGQHNEKLFF
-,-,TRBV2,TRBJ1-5,TGTGCCAGCAGTGCCAGGGTCGGACAGCCCCAGCATTTT,CASSARVGQPQHF
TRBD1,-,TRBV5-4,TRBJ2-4,TGTGCCAGCAGCCTGGACAGGGCGAATACGCTAGCCAAAAACATTCAGTACTTC,CASSLDRANTLAKNIQYF
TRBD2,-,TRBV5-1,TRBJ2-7,TGCGCCAGCAGCTTGACCGGGAGGGTCTACGAGCAGTACTTC,CASSLTGRVYEQYF
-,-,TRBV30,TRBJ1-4,TGTGCCTGGAGGGGGGGGCAGCACGGAACGGGTGAAAAACTGTTTTTT,CAWRGGQHGTGEKLFF
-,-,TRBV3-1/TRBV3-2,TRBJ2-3,TGTGCCAGCAGCCAAGGACTCCCACGTACCTACCCGAGCACAGATACGCAGTATTTT,CASSQGLPRTYPSTDTQYF
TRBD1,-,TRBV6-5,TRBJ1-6,TGTGCCAGGGTGGAGGGGGCGAATTCACCCCTCCACTTT,CARVEGANSPLHF
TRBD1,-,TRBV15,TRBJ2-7,TGTGCCACCAGCAGAGCCCCCGACAGGGGCGGCTCCTACGAGCAGTACTTC,CATSRAPDRGGSYEQYF
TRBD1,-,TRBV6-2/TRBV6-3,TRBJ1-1,TGTGCCAGCAGTTACTCGTTCAGGGGGCCGACTGAAGCTTTCTTT,CASSYSFRGPTEAFF
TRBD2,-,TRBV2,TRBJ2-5,TGTGCCAGCAGTGTAGGAGCGGGAGGGCCGGAGACCCAGTACTTC,CASSVGAGGPETQYF
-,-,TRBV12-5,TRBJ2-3,TGTGCTAGTGGGGATAGCGGAACTAGCACAGATACGCAGTATTTT,CASGDSGTSTDTQYF
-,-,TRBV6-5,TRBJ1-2,TGTGCCAGCAGTTACTCAGGGCCTAACTATGGCTACACCTTC,CASSYSGPNYGYTF
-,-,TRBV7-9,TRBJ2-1,TGTGCCAGCAGCTTTGGGGGGAGCAGGTACAATGAGCAGTTCTTC,CASSFGGSRYNEQFF